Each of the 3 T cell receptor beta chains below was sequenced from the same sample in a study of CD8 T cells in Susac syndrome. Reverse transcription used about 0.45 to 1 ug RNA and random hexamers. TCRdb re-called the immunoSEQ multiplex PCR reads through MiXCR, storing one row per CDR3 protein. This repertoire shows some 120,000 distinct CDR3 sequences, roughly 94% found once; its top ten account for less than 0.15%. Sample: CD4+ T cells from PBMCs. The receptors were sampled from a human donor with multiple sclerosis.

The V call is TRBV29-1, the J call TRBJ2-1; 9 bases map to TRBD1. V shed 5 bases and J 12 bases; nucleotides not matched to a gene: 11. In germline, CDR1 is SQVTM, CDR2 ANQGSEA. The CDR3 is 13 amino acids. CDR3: CSVRDRDRGGQFF. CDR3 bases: TGCAGCGTTCGGGACAGGGATAGAGGAGGGCAGTTCTTC.

CDR3 coding DNA: TGTGCCAGCAGTGATTGGGCGTCTCCGTCCAATGAGCAGTTCTTC. Translation: CASSDWASPSNEQFF. This rearrangement joins TRBV2 to TRBJ2-1, with no clear D. Trimming left V 3 bases short and J 6 bases short, with 15 bases between. Germline V gives CDR1 SNHLY, CDR2 FYNNEI. The CDR3 is 15 residues long.

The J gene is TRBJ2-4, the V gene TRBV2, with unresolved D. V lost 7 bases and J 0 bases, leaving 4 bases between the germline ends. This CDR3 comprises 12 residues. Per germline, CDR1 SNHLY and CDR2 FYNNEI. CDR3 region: CASTIAKNIQYF. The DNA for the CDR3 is TGTGCCAGCACCATAGCCAAAAACATTCAGTACTTC.